This is a list of T cell receptor beta chains from one sample in a study of identical twins. One entry per CDR3 protein, called by TCRdb with MiXCR from the 5' RACE reads. The table lists a few hundred thousand distinct CDR3 sequences, approximately 9.6% of them singletons, with 2.5% to 3.5% in the top ten. These data were also reused for a study on yellow fever vaccine responses in identical twins.

The sequenced sample was PBMCs. Every receptor here comes from a woman aged 18 to 35 in good health. Both conserved end residues are part of each CDR3. Each record gives: J gene, D gene, clone size, V gene, CDR3 DNA, CDR3 protein. The D gene is left open where the match is weak. A row's size may be missing; if present it is once, few, many or a size class.

TRBJ1-5 | - | few | TRBV19 | TGTGCCAGTAGTAGAGGACAGTCAAATAGCAATCAGCCCCAGCATTTT | CASSRGQSNSNQPQHF
TRBJ2-4 | TRBD1 | - | TRBV7-2 | TGTGCCAGCAGCTTGGACAGGGGGCTGGGCAAAAACATTCAGTACTTC | CASSLDRGLGKNIQYF
TRBJ1-5 | - | - | TRBV7-2 | TGTGCCAGCAGCTTAGATGGGGGTCAGCCCCAGCATTTT | CASSLDGGQPQHF
TRBJ2-7 | - | - | TRBV5-1 | TGCGCCAGCAGCCGAACCGGGACCCAATCCTACGAGCAGTACTTC | CASSRTGTQSYEQYF
TRBJ2-7 | - | - | TRBV27 | TGTGCCAGCAGTTTATGGGACAACTCCTACGAGCAGTACTTC | CASSLWDNSYEQYF
TRBJ2-1 | TRBD2 | - | TRBV3-1 | TGTGCCCTCAGCTTACTAGCGGGGGGTTTGAGCTCCTACAATGAGCAGTTCTTC | CALSLLAGGLSSYNEQFF
TRBJ2-3 | - | - | TRBV20-1 | TGCAGTGCTACTGAGAGAGGTCTGGGCACAGATACGCAGTATTTT | CSATERGLGTDTQYF
TRBJ2-1 | - | few | TRBV5-1 | TGCGCCAGCAGCTTTGATAGTTCCCCTTACAATGAGCAGTTCTTC | CASSFDSSPYNEQFF
TRBJ2-3 | TRBD1 | many | TRBV5-1 | TGCGCCAGCAGGCACGGACAGGGGACAGATACGCAGTATTTT | CASRHGQGTDTQYF
TRBJ2-7 | - | few | TRBV2 | TGTGCCAGCGCCGGACAGATCTCCTACGAGCAGTACTTC | CASAGQISYEQYF
TRBJ1-5 | TRBD1 | many | TRBV20-1 | TGCAGTGCACGCACAGGGGGGGCTCAGCCCCAGCATTTT | CSARTGGAQPQHF
TRBJ2-3 | TRBD2 | - | TRBV29-1 | TGCAGCGTTGAACCGGGACTAGCTTTTACAGATACGCAGTATTTT | CSVEPGLAFTDTQYF
TRBJ1-1 | TRBD1 | - | TRBV5-1 | TGCGCCAGCAGCTTGGCAGGGGGGATCGTGAACACTGAAGCTTTCTTT | CASSLAGGIVNTEAFF
TRBJ1-3 | TRBD1 | once | TRBV11-2 | TGTGCCAGCAGCGTAAATCGACAGGGGCCTTTAGGGCCTGGAAACACCATATATTTT | CASSVNRQGPLGPGNTIYF
TRBJ1-1 | TRBD1 | few | TRBV18 | TGTGCCAGCTCACTGAAGGAGGGGGCCTGGATGAACACTGAAGCTTTCTTT | CASSLKEGAWMNTEAFF
TRBJ2-1 | TRBD1 | many | TRBV2 | TGTGCCAGCAGTGAACCCCAGGGGGCGGAAAATGAGCAGTTCTTC | CASSEPQGAENEQFF
TRBJ2-7 | TRBD2 | - | TRBV6-2/TRBV6-3 | TGTGCCAGCAGTTGGGGACTAGCTGCCTACGAGCAGTACTTC | CASSWGLAAYEQYF
TRBJ2-3 | TRBD1 | many | TRBV3-1 | TGTGCCAGCAGCCAGAGGACAGGGGAGACAGATACGCAGTATTTT | CASSQRTGETDTQYF
TRBJ2-2 | - | few | TRBV24-1 | TGTGCCACCATGTACCGTACCACCGGGGAGCTGTTTTTT | CATMYRTTGELFF
TRBJ2-7 | - | once | TRBV2 | TGTGCCAGCAGTGTCACAGGAAACTACTACGAGCAGTACTTC | CASSVTGNYYEQYF
TRBJ2-2 | - | few | TRBV7-9 | TGTGCCAGCAGCCACCACCTTGGGGGTAACACCGGGGAGCTGTTTTTT | CASSHHLGGNTGELFF
TRBJ2-3 | TRBD1 | many | TRBV5-1 | TGCGCCAGCTGGGACAGGGGGCGAACTAGCACAGATACGCAGTATTTT | CASWDRGRTSTDTQYF
TRBJ1-5 | - | many | TRBV7-9 | TGTGCCAGCAGCTTAGCGCTAGGGGATAGCAATCAGCCCCAGCATTTT | CASSLALGDSNQPQHF
TRBJ2-7 | - | many | TRBV20-1 | TGCAGTGCTAGAGCCGGGGAACCCTACGAGCAGTACTTC | CSARAGEPYEQYF
TRBJ2-7 | - | few | TRBV15 | TGTGCCACCAGCAGAAAAGGGAAGGACGAGCAGTACTTC | CATSRKGKDEQYF
TRBJ2-3 | TRBD1 | - | TRBV12-3/TRBV12-4 | TGTGCCAGCATCTCGAACAGGGGGAAAAATACGCAGTATTTT | CASISNRGKNTQYF
TRBJ1-5 | - | few | TRBV24-1 | TGTGCCACCAGTGATCGTCGGGGGGGAGAACAGCCCCAGCATTTT | CATSDRRGGEQPQHF
TRBJ2-7 | TRBD2 | many | TRBV20-1 | TGCAGTGCTAGAGACTATCGACTAGCGGGAGTCTACGAGCAGTACTTC | CSARDYRLAGVYEQYF
TRBJ1-3 | - | many | TRBV10-3 | TGTGCCATCAGTGATGGGAATACTGGAAACACCATATATTTT | CAISDGNTGNTIYF
TRBJ2-2 | - | - | TRBV3-1 | TGTGCCAGCAGCCAAGATAGAAAGAGACCCCTGTTTTTT | CASSQDRKRPLFF
TRBJ1-2 | - | few | TRBV12-3/TRBV12-4 | TGTGCCAGCAGTTTTACTAACTATGGCTACACCTTC | CASSFTNYGYTF
TRBJ2-3 | TRBD2 | few | TRBV25-1 | TGTGCCAGCAGTGTTATAGCGGGGATCACAGATACGCAGTATTTT | CASSVIAGITDTQYF
TRBJ1-5 | - | - | TRBV20-1 | TGCAGTGCAGCAACAGGGAGGATGGACAATCAGCCCCAGCATTTT | CSAATGRMDNQPQHF
TRBJ2-2 | TRBD2 | many | TRBV20-1 | TGCAGTGCTAGGAATTTGAGGACTAGCGGGAGTATTGCCGGGGAGCTGTTTTTT | CSARNLRTSGSIAGELFF
TRBJ2-3 | TRBD1 | many | TRBV20-1 | TGCAGTGCTAGAGGCCTGGGGGACAGGGACCCAGATACGCAGTATTTT | CSARGLGDRDPDTQYF
TRBJ2-7 | - | - | TRBV5-1 | TGCGCCAGCAGCTTAACAGCAGACCTAACCTACGAGCAGTACTTC | CASSLTADLTYEQYF
TRBJ1-1 | - | - | TRBV6-1 | TGTGCCAGCAGTCGGGCGAAGCCGATCACTGAAGCTTTCTTT | CASSRAKPITEAFF
TRBJ2-2 | TRBD2 | few | TRBV4-3 | TGCGCCAGCAGCCAAGATCTGGCTAGCGGAGCCCCCGGGGAGCTGTTTTTT | CASSQDLASGAPGELFF
TRBJ2-2 | - | few | TRBV3-1 | TGTGCCAGCAGCCAAGAGGGGCGGACCACCGGGGAGCTGTTTTTT | CASSQEGRTTGELFF
TRBJ1-4 | TRBD1 | many | TRBV20-1 | TGCAGTGCGCTCGGACAGGGGAACGAAAAACTGTTTTTT | CSALGQGNEKLFF